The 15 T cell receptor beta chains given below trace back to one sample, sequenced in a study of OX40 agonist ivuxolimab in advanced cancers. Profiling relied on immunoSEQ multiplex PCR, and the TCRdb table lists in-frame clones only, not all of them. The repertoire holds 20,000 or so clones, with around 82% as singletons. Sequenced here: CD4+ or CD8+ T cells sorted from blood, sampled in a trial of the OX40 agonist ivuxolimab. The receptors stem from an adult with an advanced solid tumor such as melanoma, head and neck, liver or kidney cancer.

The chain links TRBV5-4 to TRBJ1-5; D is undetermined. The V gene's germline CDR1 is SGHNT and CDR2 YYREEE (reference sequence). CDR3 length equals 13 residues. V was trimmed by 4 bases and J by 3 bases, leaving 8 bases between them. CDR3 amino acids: CASSRGPNQPQHF. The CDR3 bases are TGTGCCAGCAGCCGAGGGCCCAATCAGCCCCAGCATTTT.

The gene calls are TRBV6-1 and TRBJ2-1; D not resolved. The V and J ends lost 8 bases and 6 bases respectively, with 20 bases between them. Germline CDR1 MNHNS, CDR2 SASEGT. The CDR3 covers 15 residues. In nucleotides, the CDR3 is TGTGCCAGCTGCCTGATGGGAAACGGCTTCAATGAGCAGTTCTTC. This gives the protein CASCLMGNGFNEQFF.

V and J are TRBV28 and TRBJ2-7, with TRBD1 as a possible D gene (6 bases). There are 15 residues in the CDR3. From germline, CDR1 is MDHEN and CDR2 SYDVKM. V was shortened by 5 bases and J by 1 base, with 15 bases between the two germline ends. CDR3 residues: CASSATGTGSYEQYF. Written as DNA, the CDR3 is TGTGCCAGCAGTGCCACAGGGACGGGGTCCTACGAGCAGTACTTC.

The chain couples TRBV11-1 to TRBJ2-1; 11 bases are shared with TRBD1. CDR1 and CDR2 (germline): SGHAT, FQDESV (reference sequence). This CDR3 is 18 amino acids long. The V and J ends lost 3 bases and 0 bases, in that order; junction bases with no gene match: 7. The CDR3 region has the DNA TGTGCCAGCAGCTTTGGACAGGGGGCGTCGAGCTCCTACAATGAGCAGTTCTTC. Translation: CASSFGQGASSSYNEQFF.

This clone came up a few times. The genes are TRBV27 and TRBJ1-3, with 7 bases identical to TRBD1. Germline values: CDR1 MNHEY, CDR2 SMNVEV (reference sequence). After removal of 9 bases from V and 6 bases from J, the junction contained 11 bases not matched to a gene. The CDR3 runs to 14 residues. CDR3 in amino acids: CASKTGFRENTIYF. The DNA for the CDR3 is TGTGCCAGTAAGACAGGGTTTCGGGAAAACACCATATATTTT.

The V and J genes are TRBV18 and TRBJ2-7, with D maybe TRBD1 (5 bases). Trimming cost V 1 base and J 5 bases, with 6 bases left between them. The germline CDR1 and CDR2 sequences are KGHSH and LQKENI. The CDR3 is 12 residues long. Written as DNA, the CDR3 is TGTGCCAGCTCACCACTCAGGGACGAGCAGTACTTC. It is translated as CASSPLRDEQYF.

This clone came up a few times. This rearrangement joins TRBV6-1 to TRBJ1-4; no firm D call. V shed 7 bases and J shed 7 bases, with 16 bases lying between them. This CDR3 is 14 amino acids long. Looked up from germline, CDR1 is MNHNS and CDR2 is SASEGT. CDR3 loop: CASTPAPAGEKLFF. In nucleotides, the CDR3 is TGTGCCAGCACCCCGGCGCCGGCGGGTGAAAAACTGTTTTTT.

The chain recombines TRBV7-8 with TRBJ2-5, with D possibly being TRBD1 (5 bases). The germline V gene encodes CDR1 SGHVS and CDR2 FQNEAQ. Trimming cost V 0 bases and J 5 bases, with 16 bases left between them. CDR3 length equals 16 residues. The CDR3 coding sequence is TGTGCCAGCAGCTTAGCGGGTCAGGGCGGTCGGGAGACCCAGTACTTC. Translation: CASSLAGQGGRETQYF.

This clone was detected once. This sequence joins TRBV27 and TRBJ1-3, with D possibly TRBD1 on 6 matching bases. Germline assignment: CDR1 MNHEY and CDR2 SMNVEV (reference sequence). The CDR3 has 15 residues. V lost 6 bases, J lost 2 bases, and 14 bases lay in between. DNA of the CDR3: TGTGCCAGCAGGGATACAGGGCTTACTGGAAACACCATATATTTT. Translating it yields CASRDTGLTGNTIYF.

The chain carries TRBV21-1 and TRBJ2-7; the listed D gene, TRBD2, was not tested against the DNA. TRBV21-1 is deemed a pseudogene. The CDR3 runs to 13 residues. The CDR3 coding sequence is TGTGCCAGCAGGACTAGCGGGAAATACGAGCAGTACTTC. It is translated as CASRTSGKYEQYF.

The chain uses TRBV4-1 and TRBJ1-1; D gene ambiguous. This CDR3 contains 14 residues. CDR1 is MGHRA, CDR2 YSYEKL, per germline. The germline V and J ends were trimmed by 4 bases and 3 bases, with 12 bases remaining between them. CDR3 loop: CASSLTPRDTEAFF. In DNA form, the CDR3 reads TGCGCCAGCAGCCTAACCCCTAGGGACACTGAAGCTTTCTTT.

CDR3 sequence (DNA): TGTGCCAGCAGCTCCTACAGGGAGAGGAACATTCAGTACTTC. It is translated as CASSSYRERNIQYF. The chain is built from TRBV13 and TRBJ2-4; maybe TRBD1 (6 bases). Deletions cut 4 bases from V and 7 bases from J, with 14 bases between. Germline V gene sequence: CDR1 PRHDT, CDR2 FYEKMQ (reference sequence). This CDR3 region has 14 residues.

This CDR3 reads CASSFEGTGGTDTQYF. The CDR3 DNA sequence: TGTGCCAGCAGCTTCGAGGGGACAGGGGGCACAGATACGCAGTATTTT. The chain carries TRBV7-9 and TRBJ2-3; 10 nucleotides agree with TRBD1. Germline values: CDR1 SEHNR, CDR2 FQNEAQ (reference sequence). The CDR3 consists of 16 residues. V shed 3 bases and J 1 base; nucleotides not matched to a gene: 4.

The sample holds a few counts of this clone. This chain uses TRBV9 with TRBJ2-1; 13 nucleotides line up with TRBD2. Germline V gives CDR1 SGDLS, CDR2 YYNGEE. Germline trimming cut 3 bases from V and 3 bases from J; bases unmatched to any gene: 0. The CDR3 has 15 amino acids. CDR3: CASSGTSGSYNEQFF. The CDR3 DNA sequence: TGTGCCAGCAGCGGGACTAGCGGGAGCTACAATGAGCAGTTCTTC.

In DNA form, the CDR3 reads TGTGCCAGCAGCTTAGGGGGAAGCGGCCAAGAGACCCAGTACTTC. Its protein is CASSLGGSGQETQYF. V gene TRBV13 combines with J gene TRBJ2-5; a weak D match, TRBD2 (5 bases). V shed 0 bases and J shed 1 base, with 9 bases lying between them. The CDR3 totals 15 residues. Germline CDR1 and CDR2: PRHDT and FYEKMQ (reference sequence).